This is a list of T cell receptor beta chains from one sample in a study of blood T cell repertoires in COVID-19. Clones were read by immunoSEQ multiplex PCR, and TCRdb kept only the in-frame ones, dropping some. In the table there are about 270,000 clones, less than 85% of which are singletons. The sequenced sample was peripheral blood. These receptor sequences come from a woman aged 18 to 35 with acute or convalescent COVID-19. Each CDR3 is given with its conserved first and last residue. The order of the fields is J gene, V gene, clone size, D gene, CDR3 protein, CDR3 DNA. A D gene is named only where the DNA matches it firmly. Some rows mark clone size as missing; the rest say once, few, many or name a class of expanded clone.

j_gene: TRBJ1-2; v_gene: TRBV7-9; abundance: .; d_gene: TRBD1; CDR3aa: CASSFTGGLGYTF; CDR3nt: TGTGCCAGCAGCTTTACAGGGGGTCTTGGCTACACCTTC
j_gene: TRBJ1-2; v_gene: TRBV7-2; abundance: once; d_gene: TRBD1; CDR3aa: CASSLGGQGRGYTF; CDR3nt: TGTGCCAGCAGCTTAGGGGGACAGGGTAGGGGCTACACCTTC
j_gene: TRBJ1-6; v_gene: TRBV4-3; abundance: .; d_gene: .; CDR3aa: CASSQDGGAFHF; CDR3nt: TGCGCCAGCAGCCAAGATGGTGGAGCGTTCCACTTT
j_gene: TRBJ2-5; v_gene: TRBV29-1; abundance: .; d_gene: .; CDR3aa: CSAKQGQETQYF; CDR3nt: TGCAGCGCCAAACAGGGCCAAGAGACCCAGTACTTC
j_gene: TRBJ1-3; v_gene: TRBV11-2; abundance: .; d_gene: .; CDR3aa: CASSLELGGRSFMPGNTIYF; CDR3nt: TGTGCCAGCAGCTTAGAGCTTGGGGGCAGATCTTTTATGCCTGGAAACACCATATATTTT
j_gene: TRBJ1-4; v_gene: TRBV2; abundance: once; d_gene: .; CDR3aa: CASREGLGRGEKLFF; CDR3nt: TGTGCCAGCAGAGAGGGACTGGGACGGGGTGAAAAACTGTTTTTT
j_gene: TRBJ2-2; v_gene: TRBV19; abundance: once; d_gene: TRBD2; CDR3aa: CASNEAGGPTGELFF; CDR3nt: TGTGCCAGTAACGAAGCGGGAGGGCCCACCGGGGAGCTGTTTTTT
j_gene: TRBJ1-1; v_gene: TRBV14; abundance: .; d_gene: .; CDR3aa: CASSQRYNTEAFF; CDR3nt: TGTGCCAGCAGCCAGCGATATAACACTGAAGCTTTCTTT
j_gene: TRBJ2-7; v_gene: TRBV5-4; abundance: once; d_gene: TRBD2; CDR3aa: CASSPGTSGTLSYEQYF; CDR3nt: TGTGCCAGCAGCCCGGGGACTAGCGGGACCCTGAGCTACGAGCAGTACTTC
j_gene: TRBJ1-6; v_gene: TRBV5-1; abundance: .; d_gene: .; CDR3aa: CASSLVPGDNSPLHF; CDR3nt: TGCGCCAGCAGCTTGGTTCCGGGGGATAATTCACCCCTCCACTTT
j_gene: TRBJ2-3; v_gene: TRBV30; abundance: .; d_gene: .; CDR3aa: CAWSLGADTQYF; CDR3nt: TGTGCCTGGAGCCTAGGCGCAGATACGCAGTATTTT
j_gene: TRBJ1-5; v_gene: TRBV28; abundance: once; d_gene: .; CDR3aa: CASSQDRLNQPQHF; CDR3nt: TGTGCCAGCAGCCAGGACAGACTCAATCAGCCCCAGCATTTT
j_gene: TRBJ2-7; v_gene: TRBV4-1; abundance: .; d_gene: TRBD1; CDR3aa: CASSQDRGQGYHEQYF; CDR3nt: TGCGCCAGCAGCCAAGATCGCGGACAGGGGTATCACGAGCAGTACTTC
j_gene: TRBJ1-2; v_gene: TRBV7-9; abundance: .; d_gene: .; CDR3aa: CASSQQGDGYTF; CDR3nt: TGTGCCAGCAGCCAACAGGGAGATGGCTACACCTTC
j_gene: TRBJ2-2; v_gene: TRBV5-4; abundance: .; d_gene: TRBD2; CDR3aa: CASSPPGLAGGGGELFF; CDR3nt: TGTGCCAGCAGCCCCCCGGGACTAGCGGGAGGGGGCGGGGAGCTGTTTTTT
j_gene: TRBJ1-1; v_gene: TRBV19; abundance: .; d_gene: TRBD1; CDR3aa: CASSHRGEAFF; CDR3nt: TGTGCCAGTAGTCACAGGGGTGAAGCTTTCTTT
j_gene: TRBJ2-1; v_gene: TRBV25-1; abundance: .; d_gene: .; CDR3aa: CASSTTGYGRGEQFF; CDR3nt: TGTGCCAGCAGCACGACAGGTTATGGAAGGGGTGAGCAGTTCTTC
j_gene: TRBJ1-3; v_gene: TRBV18; abundance: .; d_gene: .; CDR3aa: CASSPREGPGNTIYF; CDR3nt: TGTGCCAGCTCACCCCGGGAAGGGCCAGGAAACACCATATATTTT
j_gene: TRBJ1-1; v_gene: TRBV19; abundance: .; d_gene: TRBD1; CDR3aa: CASRQGTGGLDTEAFF; CDR3nt: TGTGCCAGTAGGCAAGGGACAGGGGGCTTGGACACTGAAGCTTTCTTT
j_gene: TRBJ2-3; v_gene: TRBV5-4; abundance: .; d_gene: .; CDR3aa: CASSFSGSRTDTQYF; CDR3nt: TGTGCCAGCAGCTTTAGCGGATCTCGCACAGATACGCAGTATTTT
j_gene: TRBJ2-1; v_gene: TRBV6-5; abundance: once; d_gene: TRBD1; CDR3aa: CAINRGILNNEQFF; CDR3nt: TGTGCCATCAACAGGGGGATCCTTAACAATGAGCAGTTCTTC
j_gene: TRBJ2-7; v_gene: TRBV7-9; abundance: .; d_gene: TRBD2; CDR3aa: CASSPSGRSYEQYF; CDR3nt: TGTGCCAGCAGCCCTAGCGGGAGGTCCTACGAGCAGTACTTC
j_gene: TRBJ1-4; v_gene: TRBV6-5; abundance: .; d_gene: .; CDR3aa: CASRKTATNEKLFF; CDR3nt: TGTGCCAGCAGGAAAACAGCAACTAATGAAAAACTGTTTTTT
j_gene: TRBJ1-2; v_gene: TRBV6-5; abundance: .; d_gene: .; CDR3aa: CASSRLITNYGYTF; CDR3nt: TGTGCCAGCAGTCGACTGATTACTAACTATGGCTACACCTTC
j_gene: TRBJ2-7; v_gene: TRBV28; abundance: .; d_gene: TRBD2; CDR3aa: CASSLGEGFRQYF; CDR3nt: TGTGCCAGCAGTTTGGGGGAGGGCTTTCGGCAGTACTTC
j_gene: TRBJ1-1; v_gene: TRBV28; abundance: .; d_gene: TRBD1; CDR3aa: CASRQGQSWKSFMNTEAFF; CDR3nt: TGTGCCAGCCGACAGGGTCAAAGTTGGAAGTCTTTCATGAACACTGAAGCTTTCTTT
j_gene: TRBJ2-1; v_gene: TRBV12-3/TRBV12-4; abundance: .; d_gene: TRBD2; CDR3aa: CASSPLAGGLPFF; CDR3nt: TGTGCCAGCAGTCCCCTGGCGGGAGGGCTCCCGTTCTTC
j_gene: TRBJ2-7; v_gene: TRBV6-5; abundance: .; d_gene: .; CDR3aa: CASILLEGVPYEQYF; CDR3nt: TGTGCCAGCATCCTCCTCGAGGGGGTCCCCTACGAGCAGTACTTC
j_gene: TRBJ2-7; v_gene: TRBV2; abundance: .; d_gene: .; CDR3aa: CASSGLRENPYEQYF; CDR3nt: TGTGCCAGCAGTGGGTTGAGGGAGAACCCCTACGAGCAGTACTTC